Listed below are T cell receptor beta chains from one sample, sequenced in a study of a mutant IDH1 vaccine in newly diagnosed glioma. These receptors' antigens are unknown. Repertoires were generated with immunoSEQ multiplex PCR, while TCRdb's copy carries only in-frame clones and drops some. This table holds roughly 28,000 clones, around 92% found once. The input for sequencing was PBMCs, taken from a glioma patient whose treatment included an IDH1 peptide vaccine. The receptors shown here come from a man aged 18 to 29 with glioma. The CDR3 runs from the conserved cysteine through the conserved F or W. The D gene is left open where the match is weak. Only some rows state a clone size, as once, few, many or a class for expanded clones.

size	V	D	J	CDR3	DNA
-	TRBV11-2	-	TRBJ2-7	CASSLDQAYYEQYF	TGTGCCAGCAGCTTAGATCAGGCTTACTACGAGCAGTACTTC
-	TRBV7-8	TRBD1	TRBJ2-3	CASRARGRPDTQYF	TGTGCCAGCAGAGCCAGGGGGCGCCCAGATACGCAGTATTTT
few	TRBV29-1	-	TRBJ1-2	CSVAPDRQDYRGYTF	TGCAGCGTTGCCCCAGACAGGCAGGATTATAGAGGCTACACCTTC
-	TRBV9	-	TRBJ1-1	CASSAPPRTEAFF	TGTGCCAGTTCCGCCCCCCCGCGTACTGAAGCTTTCTTT
-	TRBV7-6	-	TRBJ2-7	CASSDLREQYF	TGTGCCAGCAGCGATCTCCGGGAGCAGTACTTC
-	TRBV29-1	-	TRBJ1-1	CSVQGLMNTEAFF	TGCAGCGTCCAGGGGCTGATGAACACTGAAGCTTTCTTT
-	TRBV25-1	-	TRBJ2-3	CASSLSDTQYF	TGTGCCAGCTCACTGTCAGATACGCAGTATTTT
-	TRBV6-5	-	TRBJ1-1	CASSYSQGEAFF	TGTGCCAGCAGTTACTCTCAAGGTGAAGCTTTCTTT
-	TRBV4-1	-	TRBJ2-5	CASSPLVGQGETQYF	TGCGCCAGCAGCCCTCTAGTAGGCCAGGGGGAGACCCAGTACTTC
-	TRBV30	TRBD1	TRBJ2-7	CACYTGDPYEQYF	TGTGCCTGTTATACAGGGGACCCCTACGAGCAGTACTTC
-	TRBV13	-	TRBJ1-4	CASSLESTREKLFF	TGTGCCAGCAGCTTAGAGTCCACTCGGGAAAAACTGTTTTTT
-	TRBV6-6	TRBD2	TRBJ2-1	CASRGLGRDEQFF	TGTGCCAGCAGAGGACTAGGGAGGGATGAGCAGTTCTTC
-	TRBV27	-	TRBJ2-7	CASSFGTSSHYEQYF	TGTGCCAGCAGTTTTGGAACTAGCTCTCACTACGAGCAGTACTTC
-	TRBV29-1	TRBD2	TRBJ2-1	CSVGTSGINEQFF	TGCAGCGTCGGGACTAGCGGGATAAATGAGCAGTTCTTC
-	TRBV5-1	-	TRBJ2-7	CASSLGGGGKYEQYF	TGCGCCAGCAGCTTGGGTGGAGGGGGCAAATACGAGCAGTACTTC
-	TRBV30	-	TRBJ2-7	CASQAPPNEQYF	TGTGCTTCTCAGGCCCCACCTAACGAGCAGTACTTC
-	TRBV30	-	TRBJ2-6	CAKDSTGANVLTF	TGTGCCAAGGACTCGACTGGGGCCAACGTCCTGACTTTC
-	TRBV6-6	-	TRBJ1-1	CASSHGRIEAFF	TGTGCCAGCAGCCATGGACGGATTGAAGCTTTCTTT
-	TRBV5-1	TRBD1	TRBJ2-2	CASRGQTLIDNTGELFF	TGCGCCAGCAGGGGACAGACTTTAATTGATAACACCGGGGAGCTGTTTTTT
-	TRBV7-9	TRBD1	TRBJ1-1	CASSLATGRGTEAFF	TGTGCCAGCAGCTTAGCGACAGGGCGGGGAACTGAAGCTTTCTTT
-	TRBV6-6	TRBD1	TRBJ2-7	CASSSGQGYEQYF	TGTGCCAGCAGTTCCGGACAGGGCTACGAGCAGTACTTC
-	TRBV2	TRBD1	TRBJ1-2	CASNGWGQGNSGHGYTF	TGTGCCAGCAACGGATGGGGACAGGGGAATTCGGGCCATGGCTACACCTTC
-	TRBV7-2	TRBD2	TRBJ2-1	CASSLGGRPYNEQFF	TGTGCCAGCAGCTTAGGCGGGAGACCGTACAATGAGCAGTTCTTC
-	TRBV13	-	TRBJ1-5	CASSLGRGSTQPQHF	TGTGCCAGCAGCTTGGGCAGAGGTTCTACTCAGCCCCAGCATTTT
-	TRBV7-9	-	TRBJ2-7	CASSSARHEQYF	TGTGCCAGCAGTAGCGCTCGCCACGAGCAGTACTTC
-	TRBV19	TRBD1	TRBJ1-4	CASSKGTGSEKLFF	TGTGCCAGTAGTAAAGGGACAGGGAGTGAAAAACTGTTTTTT
-	TRBV5-4	TRBD1	TRBJ2-7	CASSITGAGAYEQYF	TGTGCCAGCAGCATTACAGGGGCCGGCGCCTACGAGCAGTACTTC
-	TRBV18	-	TRBJ2-7	CASSKNLRDLEQYF	TGTGCCAGCTCGAAGAATCTCAGGGATCTCGAGCAGTACTTC
-	TRBV29-1	TRBD1	TRBJ2-2	CSVAGTGGIGELFF	TGCAGCGTTGCCGGGACAGGGGGCATCGGGGAGCTGTTTTTT
-	TRBV10-3	-	TRBJ2-7	CAIRRQGGEQYF	TGTGCCATCAGGCGACAGGGAGGCGAGCAGTACTTC
-	TRBV12-5	-	TRBJ2-1	CASGLAGGNEQFF	TGTGCTAGTGGTTTGGCTGGGGGCAATGAGCAGTTCTTC
-	TRBV2	-	TRBJ1-1	CASSTPMNTEAFF	TGTGCCAGCTCTACCCCAATGAACACTGAAGCTTTCTTT
-	TRBV18	-	TRBJ2-7	CASSPGRYEQYF	TGTGCCAGCTCACCGGGAAGATACGAGCAGTACTTC
-	TRBV6-5	-	TRBJ1-4	CASSKQQATNEKLFF	TGTGCCAGCAGTAAACAGCAGGCAACTAATGAAAAACTGTTTTTT
once	TRBV2	-	TRBJ1-1	CASSATGNTEAFF	TGTGCCAGCAGCGCCACAGGGAACACTGAAGCTTTCTTT
-	TRBV7-2	-	TRBJ2-7	CASSTGQLYEQYF	TGTGCCAGCAGCACCGGACAGCTCTACGAGCAGTACTTC
-	TRBV4-1	-	TRBJ2-5	CASSQRVGQETQYF	TGCGCCAGCAGCCAACGGGTGGGCCAAGAGACCCAGTACTTC
-	TRBV6-1	-	TRBJ1-1	CASSEAGGLNTEAFF	TGTGCCAGCAGTGAAGCGGGGGGGCTAAACACTGAAGCTTTCTTT